One and the same sample provided the 20 T cell receptor beta chains below, sequenced in a study of blood T cell repertoires in COVID-19. Here immunoSEQ multiplex PCR was the method, and the copy in TCRdb shows in-frame clones only, minus some. The sample includes about 70,000 clones, 75% to 90% of them seen just once. The material sequenced was peripheral blood. Receptors were obtained from a man over 45 with acute or convalescent COVID-19.

The chain combines TRBV4-3 with TRBJ2-1; D gene unclear. This CDR3 spans 15 amino acids. Trimming left V 0 bases short and J 4 bases short, with 10 bases between. Germline V CDR1 and CDR2: LGHNA, YSLEER. The CDR3 sequence: CASSQDTTTYNEQFF. CDR3 nucleotides: TGCGCCAGCAGCCAAGATACGACGACTTACAATGAGCAGTTCTTC.

This sequence joins TRBV6-5 and TRBJ2-5; no definite D call. V lost 3 bases and J lost 3, with 8 bases in between. The CDR3 has 13 amino acids. Germline V gene data show CDR1 as MNHEY and CDR2 as SVGAGI. The CDR3 DNA reads TGTGCCAGCAGTTATCTAGTCGAAGAGACCCAGTACTTC. Amino acids: CASSYLVEETQYF.

The chain combines TRBV2 with TRBJ2-5; no reliable D call. V was cut by 3 bases and J by 2 bases, with 16 bases left in between. This CDR3 comprises 16 residues. Germline V gene data show CDR1 as SNHLY and CDR2 as FYNNEI. The CDR3 sequence: CASSEVARTAQETQYF. The DNA of the CDR3 is TGTGCCAGCAGTGAGGTCGCGAGAACAGCTCAAGAGACCCAGTACTTC.

V is TRBV3-1 (or the pseudogene TRBV3-2) and J is TRBJ2-1; D ambiguous. CDR3 length equals 12 residues. Between the trimmed V and J ends, which lost 0 bases and 8 bases, there was a span of 5 bases. Looked up from germline, CDR1 is LGHDT and CDR2 is YNNKEL (reference sequence). CDR3 region: CASSQDTYEQFF. In nucleotides, the CDR3 is TGTGCCAGCAGCCAAGATACTTATGAGCAGTTCTTC.

V usage is TRBV7-2 and J usage is TRBJ2-6; a weak D match, TRBD2 (6 bases). CDR1 and CDR2 (germline): SGHTA, FQGNSA. The CDR3 has 17 amino acids. V was shortened by 5 bases and J by 0 bases, with 14 bases between the two germline ends. CDR3 DNA: TGTGCCAGCAGCAGGAGGGGTTCTTCCTCTGGGGCCAACGTCCTGACTTTC. Its translation is CASSRRGSSSGANVLTF.

This rearrangement joins TRBV19 to TRBJ1-2, with D unclear. Germline V lookup: CDR1 LNHDA, CDR2 SQIVND (reference sequence). This CDR3 comprises 13 residues. Trimming shortened V by 2 bases and J by 2 bases, and 6 bases separated the two germline ends. CDR3: CASSIPGNYGYTF. The CDR3 coding sequence is TGTGCCAGTAGTATACCCGGGAACTATGGCTACACCTTC.

This clone was found once. This CDR3 reads CASSPGTSGSGATQYF. DNA of the CDR3: TGTGCCAGCAGCCCTGGGACTAGCGGGAGTGGCGCTACGCAGTATTTT. J is TRBJ2-3 and V is TRBV13, with 14 bases aligning to TRBD2. CDR1 is PRHDT and CDR2 is FYEKMQ in the germline V gene (reference sequence). This CDR3 spans 16 amino acids. V shed 5 bases, J shed 8 bases, and the junction held 9 bases outside the gene matches.

The CDR3 protein is CASSQQTGVATEAFF. CDR3 in DNA: TGTGCCAGCAGCCAACAAACGGGAGTGGCAACTGAAGCTTTCTTT. The chain has TRBV14 and TRBJ1-1, with D unclear. Germline V gives CDR1 SGHDN, CDR2 FVKESK. The CDR3 covers 15 residues. Trimming pared 2 bases from V and 5 bases from J, leaving 15 bases between. Full variable domain (remainder filled in from reference TRBV14 and TRBJ1-1): EAGVTQFPSHSVIEKGQTVTLRCDPISGHDNLYWYRRVMGKEIKFLLHFVKESKQDESGMPNNRFLAERTGGTYSTLKVQPAELEDSGVYFCASSQQTGVATEAFFGQGTRLTVV.

The rearrangement links TRBV6-5 to TRBJ2-3, with 7 nucleotides matching TRBD1. The CDR3 length is 15 residues. Germline CDR1 MNHEY, CDR2 SVGAGI. V lost 0 bases to trimming and J lost 3 bases; unmatched junction nucleotides: 3. CDR3 in DNA: TGTGCCAGCAGTTACTCAGACAGGGCAACAGATACGCAGTATTTT. This translates into CASSYSDRATDTQYF.

This chain links TRBV18 with TRBJ1-2; TRBD1 might be the D (6 bases). The CDR3 contains 16 residues. Trimming shortened V by 4 bases and J by 8 bases, and 23 bases separated the two germline ends. Per the germline V gene, CDR1 is KGHSH and CDR2 is LQKENI. In DNA form, the CDR3 reads TGTGCCAGCTCACGAGAATGGGACACCAAGGTTACGGGCTACACCTTC. Protein: CASSREWDTKVTGYTF.

The chain combines TRBV7-6 with TRBJ2-7; 8 bases map to TRBD2. CDR3 length equals 19 residues. The germline gives CDR1 SGHVS, CDR2 FNYEAQ. V was clipped by 0 bases and J by 0 bases; unmatched bases: 13. The CDR3, as DNA: TGTGCCAGCAGCTTAGCCCCTCGTGGGGGCGGGAGGCCCTCCTACGAGCAGTACTTC. Encoded protein: CASSLAPRGGGRPSYEQYF.

This clone occurred once. This rearrangement joins TRBV27 to TRBJ1-6; unclear D gene. The germline V gene encodes CDR1 MNHEY and CDR2 SMNVEV (reference sequence). The CDR3 consists of 17 residues. Trimming cost V 6 bases and J 1 base, with 16 bases left between them. CDR3 DNA sequence: TGTGCCAGCAGGGGCTGGCAGGTAGGTTCCTATAATTCACCCCTCCACTTT. It is translated as CASRGWQVGSYNSPLHF.

V gene TRBV7-9 combines with J gene TRBJ2-2, with 8 bases lining up with TRBD1. Germline V gives CDR1 SEHNR, CDR2 FQNEAQ (reference sequence). The ends lost 5 bases at V and 5 bases at J; junction bases unmatched: 4. This CDR3 is built from 14 residues. The CDR3 nucleotides read TGTGCCAGCAGCGGGACAGGCCATACCGGGGAGCTGTTTTTT. Translated: CASSGTGHTGELFF.

This rearrangement joins TRBV5-1 to TRBJ1-1; the D gene is possibly TRBD1 (6 bases). Germline-derived CDR1 and CDR2 are SGHRS and YFSETQ. This CDR3 is 16 amino acids long. The V gene lost 4 bases and the J gene lost 4 bases, with 20 bases spanning the gap. The CDR3 here is CASSPIIQGPSTEAFF. CDR3 nucleotide sequence: TGCGCCAGCAGCCCCATCATACAGGGCCCCAGCACTGAAGCTTTCTTT.

This rearrangement joins TRBV6-5 to TRBJ2-7, with a possible D match to TRBD2 (5 bases). Germline-derived CDR1 and CDR2 are MNHEY and SVGAGI. Trimming took 6 bases from V and 3 from J, leaving 18 bases between them. The CDR3 sequence is 15 residues long. The CDR3 coding sequence is TGTGCCAGCAGATATACGAAGCGGTGTGGCTACGAGCAGTACGTC. Amino acid sequence: CASRYTKRCGYEQYV.

This chain connects TRBV30 to TRBJ2-5; D perhaps matches TRBD2 (6 bases). This CDR3 has 13 amino acids. V lost 6 bases, J lost 5 bases, and 16 bases lay in between. Germline-derived CDR1 and CDR2 are GTSNPN and SVGIG (reference sequence). The CDR3 here is CACSMPGGETQYF. The CDR3 coding sequence is TGTGCCTGCTCCATGCCCGGGGGTGAGACCCAGTACTTC.

The chain uses TRBV2 and TRBJ2-3, with 10 bases aligning to TRBD1. Looked up from germline, CDR1 is SNHLY and CDR2 is FYNNEI. The CDR3 spans 17 residues. Unmatched junction bases numbered 11, after V lost 6 bases and J lost 2 bases. The CDR3 nucleotides read TGTGCCAGCAGGGGGGTCCCGGGACAGGGGCCCACAGATACGCAGTATTTT. Its protein is CASRGVPGQGPTDTQYF.

The rearrangement joins TRBV4-3 to TRBJ2-1; a possible D gene is TRBD1 (6 bases). Germline V CDR1 and CDR2: LGHNA, YSLEER. Deletions cut 0 bases from V and 1 base from J, with 13 bases between. The length of the CDR3 is 17 residues. This chain's CDR3 is CASSQDSQGMSYNEQFF. In DNA, the CDR3 is TGCGCCAGCAGCCAAGATAGTCAGGGGATGTCCTACAATGAGCAGTTCTTC.

V is TRBV7-9 and J is TRBJ1-2, with D possibly TRBD1 on 5 matching bases. The CDR3 contains 12 residues. V was shortened by 3 bases and J by 14 bases, with 16 bases between the two germline ends. Germline values: CDR1 SEHNR, CDR2 FQNEAQ (reference sequence). Here the CDR3 DNA reads TGTGCCAGCAGCTTTGGAGGGGCGTGGGATACCTTC. It specifies CASSFGGAWDTF.

The CDR3 coding sequence is TGTGCCAGCAGTTACTCGGAGGATAGCTCTGGAAACACCATATATTTT. It is translated as CASSYSEDSSGNTIYF. This chain links TRBV6-5 with TRBJ1-3; D is uncertain. Germline assignment: CDR1 MNHEY and CDR2 SVGAGI. The CDR3 length is 16 residues. V lost 0 bases and J 0 bases, leaving 9 bases between the germline ends.